The 17 T cell receptor beta chains below all came from one sample that was sequenced in a study of cytomegalovirus exposure and HLA in healthy donors. Primers included in the PCR were 60 Vbeta and 13 Jbeta primers. Sequenced by immunoSEQ multiplex PCR; TCRdb stores in-frame clones only, minus some. The sample gives under 250,000 clones, about 80% of which show up once; approximately 1.8% is in the top ten. Input material: PBMCs. The receptor set was obtained from a male donor in good health and CMV-seronegative.

The J gene is TRBJ2-3, the V gene TRBV28; 8 bases are a match to TRBD2. CDR1 is MDHEN and CDR2 is SYDVKM in the germline V gene. The CDR3 loop spans 14 amino acids. V was pared by 5 bases and J by 1 base, with 2 bases of the junction left unmatched. The CDR3 spells CASSTGGGTDTQYF. DNA of the CDR3: TGTGCCAGCAGTACGGGGGGGGGCACAGATACGCAGTATTTT.

This chain uses TRBV4-2 with TRBJ2-3; tentatively, D is TRBD1 (5 bases). The CDR3 has 16 amino acids. V was shortened by 0 bases and J by 2 bases, with 12 bases between the two germline ends. Germline-derived CDR1 and CDR2 are LGHNA and YNFKEQ. CDR3 bases: TGTGCCAGCAGCCAAGAGAGCAGGGTAAACACAGATACGCAGTATTTT. Amino acids: CASSQESRVNTDTQYF.

V is TRBV6-5 and J is TRBJ2-7, with D unclear. The CDR3 has 15 residues. V was cut by 6 bases and J by 0 bases, with 15 bases left in between. Germline CDR1 MNHEY, CDR2 SVGAGI. Here the CDR3 reads CASSPWRGASYEQYF. The DNA for the CDR3 is TGTGCCAGCAGCCCTTGGCGCGGAGCCTCCTACGAGCAGTACTTC.

This chain's CDR3 is CASRQGQAYEQYF. CDR3 nucleotides: TGTGCCAGCAGACAAGGACAGGCCTACGAGCAGTACTTC. The chain combines TRBV6-5 with TRBJ2-7; 7 bases map to TRBD1. The germline CDR1 and CDR2 sequences are MNHEY and SVGAGI. This CDR3 is 13 amino acids long. Losses at the gene ends were 6 bases for V and 2 bases for J; bases not matched to a gene: 4.

A note on this clone: Other nucleotide sequences from this sample produce the same CDR3. The rearrangement uses TRBV27 and TRBJ1-5; TRBD1 matches 7 bases. The CDR3 covers 13 residues. The J segment lost 6 bases and the V segment lost 5 bases, leaving 4 bases of the junction unmatched. Germline assignment: CDR1 MNHEY and CDR2 SMNVEV (reference sequence). CDR3 loop: CASSEPGGQPQHF. The CDR3, as DNA: TGTGCCAGCAGTGAGCCAGGGGGTCAGCCCCAGCATTTT.

This clone was seen a few times. This chain uses TRBV7-2 with TRBJ1-1, with D hard to call. The germline CDR1 and CDR2 sequences are SGHTA and FQGNSA. The V end lost 4 bases, the J end lost 9 bases, and 12 bases lay between the germline ends. The length of the CDR3 is 12 residues. Written as DNA, the CDR3 is TGTGCCAGCAGCTCAGCGCAAAGCCAAGCTTTCTTT. This encodes CASSSAQSQAFF.

This clone was seen more than once but under ten times. The chain couples TRBV28 to TRBJ1-2, with 8 nucleotides matching TRBD1. Germline V gives CDR1 MDHEN, CDR2 SYDVKM. The V and J ends lost 4 bases and 8 bases, in that order; junction bases with no gene match: 6. This CDR3 is built from 13 residues. CDR3 region: CASSSGTGLGYTF. CDR3 in DNA: TGTGCCAGCAGTTCTGGGACAGGCTTAGGCTACACCTTC.

This clone was detected only a few times. The chain has TRBV5-4 and TRBJ2-7, with 8 bases aligning to TRBD1. CDR1 and CDR2 (germline): SGHNT, YYREEE (reference sequence). The CDR3 is 17 residues long. J was trimmed by 4 bases and V by 3 bases; bases with no gene match: 15. CDR3 coding DNA: TGTGCCAGCAGCTCGTATTCGACCGGGACAGGTGATTACGAGCAGTACTTC. It encodes CASSSYSTGTGDYEQYF.

The rearrangement joins TRBV9 to TRBJ2-3; D is uncertain. The CDR3 loop spans 15 amino acids. CDR1 and CDR2 from the germline V gene are SGDLS and YYNGEE. V was cut by 3 bases and J by 1 base, with 12 bases left in between. DNA for the CDR3: TGTGCCAGCAGCGACCCGGTTCAGGGCACAGATACGCAGTATTTT. Protein product: CASSDPVQGTDTQYF.

This clone was observed a single time. This chain uses TRBV30 with TRBJ2-5; 8 bases map to TRBD2. With the DNA end fitting TRBJ2-7 better, the J assignment may be wrong. The germline gives CDR1 GTSNPN, CDR2 SVGIG (reference sequence). The CDR3 is 14 residues long. CDR3 nucleotides: TGTGCCTGGAGTGCCCGGGGGGGAAGGGTCGAGCAGTACTTC. Protein: CAWSARGGRVEQYF.

This chain connects TRBV2 to TRBJ2-3, with 9 bases fitting TRBD2. The CDR3 has 15 residues. The germline V gene has CDR1 SNHLY and CDR2 FYNNEI. V gave up 4 bases and J gave up 1 base; unmatched junction bases: 3. The CDR3 coding sequence is TGTGCCAGCAGTGTTGCGGGGGGGGGCACAGATACGCAGTATTTT. Protein sequence: CASSVAGGGTDTQYF.

This chain connects TRBV5-1 to TRBJ2-1; 10 bases match TRBD2. This CDR3 has 15 residues. The germline CDR1 and CDR2 sequences are SGHRS and YFSETQ. The ends lost 2 bases at V and 6 bases at J; junction bases unmatched: 5. The CDR3 DNA reads TGCGCCAGCAGCTTAGCGGGGGGGCCGGGCAATGAGCAGTTCTTC. This sequence encodes CASSLAGGPGNEQFF. Looking up the rest from reference TRBV5-1 and TRBJ2-1 gives the full variable domain: KAGVTQTPRYLIKTRGQQVTLSCSPISGHRSVSWYQQTPGQGLQFLFEYFSETQRNKGNFPGRFSGRQFSNSRSEMNVSTLELGDSALYLCASSLAGGPGNEQFFGPGTRLTVL.

The chain is built from TRBV9 and TRBJ2-7; D possibly corresponds to TRBD2 (5 bases). CDR3 length: 14 residues. The ends were cut back, 0 bases at V and 3 bases at J, with 10 bases in the middle. Looked up from germline, CDR1 is SGDLS and CDR2 is YYNGEE. The CDR3 DNA is TGTGCCAGCAGCGTAGGGGTAGACTACTACGAGCAGTACTTC. It specifies CASSVGVDYYEQYF.

This clone was seen only once. The gene calls are TRBV5-6 and TRBJ2-5; D not resolved. The J call may not be correct, given that the DNA end is closer to TRBJ2-7. Germline values: CDR1 SGHDT, CDR2 YYEEEE. This CDR3 spans 13 amino acids. In DNA form, the CDR3 reads TGTGCCAGCAGCTTGGGGCGGTCCTACGAGCAGTACTTC. Protein sequence: CASSLGRSYEQYF.

This clone was detected only a few times. This chain connects TRBV6-6 to TRBJ2-4, with TRBD1 as a possible D gene (6 bases). The ends were cut back, 6 bases at V and 0 bases at J, with 15 bases in the middle. The CDR3 is 16 amino acids. CDR1 is MNHNY and CDR2 is SVGAGI in the germline V gene (reference sequence). CDR3 DNA sequence: TGTGCCAGCAGCGCCACAGGGATTCTAGCCAAAAACATTCAGTACTTC. Translated: CASSATGILAKNIQYF.

The rearrangement links TRBV7-9 to TRBJ2-3; 8 bases align to TRBD2. This CDR3 spans 16 amino acids. Germline V CDR1 and CDR2: SEHNR, FQNEAQ (reference sequence). Losses at the gene ends were 5 bases for V and 0 bases for J; bases not matched to a gene: 7. DNA for the CDR3: TGTGCCAGCAGCCGAGAACTAGCGGTGAGCACAGATACGCAGTATTTT. Its translation is CASSRELAVSTDTQYF. Together with reference TRBV7-9 and TRBJ2-3, the CDR3 gives the full variable domain: DTGVSQNPRHKITKRGQNVTFRCDPISEHNRLYWYRQTLGQGPEFLTYFQNEAQLEKSRLLSDRFSAERPKGSFSTLEIQRTEQGDSAMYLCASSRELAVSTDTQYFGPGTRLTVL.

V usage is TRBV27 and J usage is TRBJ2-1, with D perhaps TRBD2 (5 bases). Germline CDR1 MNHEY, CDR2 SMNVEV (reference sequence). V lost 2 bases and J 5 bases, leaving 10 bases between the germline ends. This CDR3 has 14 residues. CDR3 DNA: TGTGCCAGCAGTTTAAGAGGGATGAACAATGAGCAGTTCTTC. This gives the protein CASSLRGMNNEQFF.